What follows is one TCR beta chain and its context. Its recognized antigen is unknown. Nothing much larger sits one base from this clone, and base qualities are not available. Collaborating institutions collected whole blood in K2EDTA tubes following their own protocols. Collaborator samples were shipped for TCRbeta analysis as frozen whole blood, isolated PBMCs, or DNA extracted from either sample type. TCRbeta CDR3 regions were amplified from genomic DNA using the immunoSEQ Assay, a bias-controlled multiplex PCR. In the source study's methods: Within the assay, amplification of reference gene primers was used to estimate how many nucleated cells each sample contained. To quantify the absolute abundance of each unique TCRbeta CDR3 rearrangement, sequence reads were collapsed and filtered. For each sample, productive Simpson clonality was calculated as the square root of Simpson's diversity index over productive rearrangements. TCRdb retrieved this table from immuneACCESS and kept in-frame rearrangements only. Not all clones are present; in checked studies, unresolved V genes account for under half, and no reason is known for the remainder. Clone size and V and J calls were adopted from that table, with D and trimming inferred from the DNA. Across this sample there are about 180,000 clones, with approximately 85% seen only once. Roughly 9.8% of the sample is taken by the ten largest.

This specimen belongs to a study of blood T cell repertoires in COVID-19 (TCRdb year 2020). About the investigation overall: Collaborator samples came from the United States, Italy and Spain and covered acute and convalescent phases of COVID-19. Where available, HLA class I and class II types were taken from metadata supplied by the sample provider and were not determined by assay-based typing. The dataset comprised deeply sampled blood TCRbeta repertoires from subjects exposed to, actively infected with, or recovered from COVID-19. Samples were obtained from the ongoing ImmuneRACE study (first 160 participants) and from 1,254 subjects provided by 6 global collaborators. Nearly every sample came with metadata listing a de-identified subject ID, COVID-19 status, age in years and sex. The prospective study material was composed of cDNA or gDNA derived from T cells, B-cell-depleted T cells, or PBMCs. The repertoires were made available in a free public database intended to serve as a resource for research on the immune response to SARS-CoV-2. The study at large found these results: How much clinical and demographic metadata was included differed by source and by participant, and the metadata was provided uncurated.

Germline trimming amounts to 4 bases on V and 1 base on J, with 7 as the count of junction bases outside the gene matches. CDR1 and CDR2 were assigned from the germline V gene (reference sequence) as SGHNT and YYREEE. There are 15 amino acids in the CDR3, from cysteine to phenylalanine inclusive. Of all the DNA, just the CDR3 is kept, 45 bases in frame from base 1. The receptor's source is a woman of 80 years or more with acute or convalescent COVID-19. Material: peripheral blood. This chain joins TRBV5-4 to TRBJ2-5; 7 bases in the middle match TRBD2. For the CDR3, the sequence is CASSLGGGVQETQYF. The nucleotide sequence is given as TGTGCCAGCAGCCTTGGGGGAGGGGTCCAAGAGACCCAGTACTTC.